These 27 T cell receptor beta chains were sequenced from one sample in a study of low-dose radiotherapy and immunotherapy resistance in tumors. Time point here: before trial treatment. Primers used for first-strand cDNA, a TRAV- and TRBV-specific set, covered both alpha and beta chains. With a constant-region primer and a V-primer adapter, TCRs were subjected to roughly 20 PCR cycles of amplification. TCRdb reanalysed the reads using MiXCR and keeps one entry per CDR3 protein. The sample shows around 64,000 distinct CDR3 sequences, approximately 26% of them seen only once. The sample in question was PBMCs, obtained before treatment. The source is a male donor with rectosigmoid adenocarcinoma.

This clonotype was recorded at least ten times. This sequence joins TRBV6-2 or TRBV6-3 and TRBJ2-2; D call uncertain. This CDR3 spans 13 amino acids. Germline V gene data show CDR1 as MNHEY and CDR2 as SVGEGT. V was clipped by 2 bases and J by 3 bases, with 4 bases between them. CDR3 residues: CASSYDDTGELFF. The DNA for the CDR3 is TGTGCCAGCAGTTACGACGACACCGGGGAGCTGTTTTTT.

This clonotype was seen at least ten times. The chain combines TRBV9 with TRBJ2-7, with D perhaps TRBD2 (5 bases). V was trimmed by 0 bases and J by 0 bases, leaving 13 bases between them. Germline V gene data show CDR1 as SGDLS and CDR2 as YYNGEE. This CDR3 contains 16 residues. CDR3 DNA: TGTGCCAGCAGCGTAGGAGGTAGCGCCGTCTCCTACGAGCAGTACTTC. Protein: CASSVGGSAVSYEQYF.

This clonotype was seen ten or more times. V gene TRBV29-1 combines with J gene TRBJ2-1, with 8 bases identical to TRBD2. J lost 9 bases, V lost 5 bases, and 12 bases had no gene match. The CDR3 extends over 14 amino acids. Per germline, CDR1 SQVTM and CDR2 ANQGSEA. CDR3 DNA sequence: TGCAGCGTTCAACCCCCGGGGGGGCCAGGTGAGCAGTTCTTC. Translated: CSVQPPGGPGEQFF.

This clonotype showed up just a few times. V and J are TRBV7-3 and TRBJ2-1; 9 positions match TRBD2. Per the germline V gene, CDR1 is SGHTA and CDR2 is FQGTGA. J lost 0 bases, V lost 2 bases, and 11 bases had no gene match. The CDR3 covers 19 residues. In DNA form, the CDR3 reads TGTGCCAGCAGCTTACGGCCCTCTTTAGCGGGAGACTCCTACAATGAGCAGTTCTTC. It yields the protein CASSLRPSLAGDSYNEQFF.

This clonotype was observed a single time. V is TRBV12-3 or TRBV12-4 and J is TRBJ2-1; TRBD2 agrees at 9 bases. CDR3 length: 17 amino acids. V was clipped by 7 bases and J by 4 bases; unmatched bases: 14. The CDR3 spells CASTLSSGTSSYNEQFF. CDR3 nucleotide sequence: TGTGCCAGCACCTTAAGTAGTGGGACTAGCTCGTACAATGAGCAGTTCTTC.

This clonotype was detected many times. The chain links TRBV20-1 to TRBJ2-7; 8 nucleotides align to TRBD1. Germline lookup yields CDR1 DFQATT and CDR2 SNEGSKA (reference sequence). The CDR3 has 12 residues. V dropped 2 bases and J dropped 5; count of bases not matched to a gene: 2. The CDR3 sequence is CSARTDRDEQYF. In DNA, the CDR3 is TGCAGTGCTAGAACGGACAGGGACGAGCAGTACTTC.

This clonotype has ten or more counts. CDR3 coding DNA: TGCGCCAGCAGCCAAGATCAATTTCAGCCCCAGCATTTT. This codes for CASSQDQFQPQHF. The V call is TRBV4-1, the J call TRBJ1-5, with D uncertain. The germline gives CDR1 MGHRA, CDR2 YSYEKL. CDR3 length equals 13 residues. V was cut by 0 bases and J by 6 bases, with 6 bases left in between.

This chain connects TRBV5-6 to TRBJ2-7, with D maybe TRBD1 (5 bases). Trimming left V 5 bases short and J 3 bases short, with 12 bases between. Germline V gives CDR1 SGHDT, CDR2 YYEEEE. The CDR3 length is 13 residues. CDR3: CASRETVDYEQYF. The CDR3 DNA reads TGTGCCAGCAGGGAGACAGTTGACTACGAGCAGTACTTC.

The genes are TRBV6-1 and TRBJ2-7; 9 nucleotides line up with TRBD2. Germline values: CDR1 MNHNS, CDR2 SASEGT. V was clipped by 6 bases and J by 4 bases; unmatched bases: 13. The CDR3 spans 16 residues. In DNA form, the CDR3 reads TGTGCCAGCAGCCGCCCGCCCAGCGGGGGGTCATACGAGCAGTACTTC. It specifies CASSRPPSGGSYEQYF.

This clonotype was detected ten times or more. The genes are TRBV25-1 and TRBJ2-5; D gene uncertain. Deletions cut 5 bases from V and 1 base from J, with 8 bases between. Germline CDR1 and CDR2: MGHDK and SYGVNS. CDR3 length: 13 residues. The CDR3 DNA reads as TGTGCCAGCAGTCAACGAGTCCAAGAGACCCAGTACTTC. It yields the protein CASSQRVQETQYF. Filled out from reference TRBV25-1 and TRBJ2-5, the complete variable domain reads EADIYQTPRYLVIGTGKKITLECSQTMGHDKMYWYQQDPGMELHLIHYSYGVNSTEKGDLSSESTVSRIRTEHFPLTLESARPSHTSQYLCASSQRVQETQYFGPGTRLLVL.

This clonotype is categorized as medium-sized (0.01 to 0.1%). The gene calls are TRBV28 and TRBJ1-2, with D unclear. Germline CDR1 is MDHEN and CDR2 is SYDVKM. V gave up 3 bases and J gave up 6 bases, with 20 bases separating them. The CDR3 is made up of 16 amino acids. CDR3: CASSFGSAQASNGYTF. The CDR3 nucleotides are TGTGCCAGCAGTTTTGGCTCCGCGCAGGCGTCGAATGGCTACACCTTC.

This clonotype was detected a few times. Since a far larger clone is one base different, this is likely a read error. The J gene is TRBJ2-1, the V gene TRBV29-1; 8 nucleotides align to TRBD2. The V gene's germline CDR1 is SQVTM and CDR2 ANQGSEA. This CDR3 is 13 amino acids long. Trimming took 2 bases from V and 10 from J; bases not matched to a gene: 7. The CDR3 here is CSVESGRADEQFF. CDR3 sequence (DNA): TGCAGCGTTGAATCCGGGAGGGCCGACGAGCAGTTCTTC.

Of note for this clonotype: It is likely a read error: a sequence one base away is far more abundant. CDR3 sequence reads: CASSDGSDTQYF. Written as DNA, the CDR3 is TGTGCCAGCAGCGACGGTTCAGATACGCAGTATTTT. This chain connects TRBV6-6 to TRBJ2-3; no clear D gene. V was cut by 6 bases and J by 4 bases, with 8 bases left in between. Germline V CDR1 and CDR2: MNHNY, SVGAGI (reference sequence). CDR3 size: 12 residues.

This clonotype occurred once. This probably arose from a read error, given a far larger clone one base away. This chain joins TRBV20-1 and TRBJ2-7, with D possibly TRBD2 on 6 matching bases. The V gene's germline CDR1 is DFQATT and CDR2 SNEGSKA (reference sequence). The CDR3 spans 14 residues. Trimming cost V 3 bases and J 7 bases, with 19 bases left between them. The CDR3: CSASDGSSYNEQYF. As DNA, the CDR3 is TGCAGTGCTAGTGACGGGAGCTCCTACAATGAGCAGTACTTC.

This clonotype occurred many times. V gene TRBV28 combines with J gene TRBJ2-7; possibly TRBD1 or TRBD2 for D (5 bases each). V gave up 3 bases and J gave up 4 bases, with 16 bases separating them. CDR1 is MDHEN and CDR2 is SYDVKM in the germline V gene. The CDR3 totals 15 residues. This CDR3 is CASSFAGGPGYEQYF. DNA for the CDR3: TGTGCCAGCAGTTTCGCTGGGGGTCCGGGGTACGAGCAGTACTTC. Variable domain in full (rest from reference TRBV28 and TRBJ2-7): DVKVTQSSRYLVKRTGEKVFLECVQDMDHENMFWYRQDPGLGLRLIYFSYDVKMKEKGDIPEGYSVSREKKERFSLILESASTNQTSMYLCASSFAGGPGYEQYFGPGTRLTVT.

This clonotype was recorded a few times. J is TRBJ2-1 and V is TRBV28, with D uncertain. The V end lost 5 bases, the J end lost 3 bases, and 20 bases lay between the germline ends. CDR1 and CDR2 from the germline V gene are MDHEN and SYDVKM. This CDR3 is built from 17 residues. The DNA of the CDR3 is TGTGCCAGCAGTCCGCAGCAAACCGGCGCCAACTACAATGAGCAGTTCTTC. Its protein product is CASSPQQTGANYNEQFF.

There are many counts of this clonotype. The rearrangement joins TRBV12-3 or TRBV12-4 to TRBJ1-5; D is possibly TRBD1 (6 bases). CDR3 length equals 13 residues. The V gene lost 6 bases and the J gene lost 6 bases, with 12 bases spanning the gap. CDR3 protein: CASRQGGSQPQHF. Written as DNA, the CDR3 is TGTGCCAGCAGACAGGGAGGGAGTCAGCCCCAGCATTTT.

This clonotype has a count of ten or more. The genes are TRBV18 and TRBJ1-1; D gene ambiguous. This CDR3 contains 14 residues. The V end lost 2 bases, the J end lost 1 base, and 8 bases lay between the germline ends. The germline V gene encodes CDR1 KGHSH and CDR2 LQKENI. The CDR3 DNA is TGTGCCAGCTCACCATATCAGGAGAACACTGAAGCTTTCTTT. This gives the protein CASSPYQENTEAFF.

As regards this clonotype: It is likely a read error: a sequence one base away is far more abundant. The CDR3 is CSARDLRDAVLSSDEQYF. CDR3 nucleotide sequence: TGCAGTGCTAGAGATCTCCGGGACGCCGTCTTAAGTTCGGATGAGCAGTACTTC. V and J are TRBV20-1 and TRBJ2-7; D possibly uses TRBD1 or TRBD2 (5 bases each). Looked up from germline, CDR1 is DFQATT and CDR2 is SNEGSKA (reference sequence). CDR3 length: 18 residues. V was shortened by 0 bases and J by 7 bases, with 28 bases between the two germline ends.

The V call is TRBV6-2 or TRBV6-3, the J call TRBJ2-5, with 12 bases aligning to TRBD2. Germline V gene data show CDR1 as MNHEY and CDR2 as SVGEGT. This CDR3 is 15 amino acids long. V dropped 6 bases and J dropped 5; count of bases not matched to a gene: 7. The CDR3 sequence is CASRLTSGSPETQYF. The CDR3 nucleotides read TGTGCCAGCAGGCTGACTAGCGGGAGTCCCGAGACCCAGTACTTC.

The table lists this clonotype with many counts. The rearrangement links TRBV6-2 or TRBV6-3 to TRBJ1-6; TRBD1 is a possible D gene (5 bases). CDR3 length equals 14 residues. Trimming shortened V by 5 bases and J by 9 bases, and 14 bases separated the two germline ends. The germline V gene has CDR1 MNHEY and CDR2 SVGEGT. CDR3 amino acids: CASSQDSPASPLHF. In DNA, the CDR3 is TGTGCCAGCAGTCAAGACAGTCCAGCTTCACCCCTCCACTTT.

This clonotype has a count of ten or more. The CDR3 sequence: CASSATGPNQPQHF. In nucleotides, the CDR3 is TGTGCCAGCTCAGCGACAGGTCCAAATCAGCCCCAGCATTTT. The chain recombines TRBV18 with TRBJ1-5, with D perhaps TRBD1 (6 bases). Germline CDR1 and CDR2: KGHSH and LQKENI. This CDR3 contains 14 residues. Between the trimmed V and J ends, which lost 5 bases and 4 bases, there was a span of 12 bases.

This clonotype was recorded many times. The J gene is TRBJ2-5, the V gene TRBV6-2 or TRBV6-3; TRBD2 matches at 9 bases. The V gene's germline CDR1 is MNHEY and CDR2 SVGEGT. The CDR3 spans 17 residues. V was clipped by 7 bases and J by 3 bases; unmatched bases: 15. This CDR3 is CASNSPLTSGSKETQYF. DNA of the CDR3: TGTGCCAGCAACTCGCCATTGACTAGCGGATCTAAAGAGACCCAGTACTTC.

By proportion, this clonotype is medium-sized. The CDR3 DNA reads as TGTGCCAGCAGTCAGGTAGGGATCGTGGACCAGCCCCAGCATTTT. This encodes CASSQVGIVDQPQHF. V is TRBV6-7 and J is TRBJ1-5; no firm D call. TRBV6-7 has ORF status, its function being uncertain. Trimming took 5 bases from V and 7 from J, leaving 18 bases between them. This CDR3 contains 15 residues.

Many counts were recorded for this clonotype. The chain links TRBV6-4 to TRBJ1-6; D uncertain. The CDR3 sequence is 13 residues long. V was cut by 2 bases and J by 5 bases, with 4 bases left in between. The germline V gene has CDR1 MRHNA and CDR2 SNTAGT. CDR3 protein: CASSDTDNSPLHF. The CDR3 nucleotides are TGTGCCAGCAGTGACACAGATAATTCACCCCTCCACTTT.

Comment on this clonotype: A far larger clone is one base from this, pointing to a likely read error. This chain connects TRBV11-2 to TRBJ2-7; D possibly uses TRBD1 or TRBD2 (5 bases each). The germline CDR1 and CDR2 sequences are SGHAT and FQNNGV. There are 15 residues in the CDR3. CDR3 in DNA: TGTGCCAGCAGCTTAGTGGGAGACAGTTCCTGCGAGCAGTACTTC. Translating it yields CASSLVGDSSCEQYF.

The sample holds many counts of this clonotype. The chain employs TRBV3-1 and TRBJ2-1; 14 bases line up with TRBD2. The CDR3 covers 18 residues. V lost 1 base to trimming and J lost 7 bases; unmatched junction nucleotides: 9. The germline V gene encodes CDR1 LGHDT and CDR2 YNNKEL (reference sequence). CDR3 DNA: TGTGCCAGCAGCCAAGTCCCGGGACTAGCGGGGGCCAGGAATGAGCAGTTCTTC. Translating it yields CASSQVPGLAGARNEQFF.